This entry lists 24 T cell receptor beta chains sequenced from one sample in a study of blood T cell repertoires in COVID-19. Repertoires were generated with immunoSEQ multiplex PCR, while TCRdb's copy carries only in-frame clones and drops some. The sample holds more than 350,000 clones, 87% seen once. Sequenced sample: PBMCs or T cells enriched from blood (not recorded which). The source is a woman in her forties or fifties who had recovered from COVID-19.

The chain is built from TRBV27 and TRBJ2-3; the D gene is possibly TRBD2 (5 bases). Germline values: CDR1 MNHEY, CDR2 SMNVEV (reference sequence). V lost 3 bases to trimming and J lost 0 bases, with 13 bases between them. CDR3 length equals 16 residues. CDR3 in amino acids: CASSLWLSGSTDTQYF. DNA of the CDR3: TGTGCCAGCAGTTTGTGGTTGAGCGGTAGCACAGATACGCAGTATTTT.

The rearrangement links TRBV28 to TRBJ1-2, with TRBD1 identical over 10 bases. Looked up from germline, CDR1 is MDHEN and CDR2 is SYDVKM. With V trimmed by 7 bases and J by 5 bases, 10 bases remained unmatched. The CDR3 is made up of 15 amino acids. The CDR3 sequence: CASTSGGQGKYGYTF. In nucleotides, the CDR3 is TGTGCCAGCACCTCTGGGGGACAGGGGAAGTATGGCTACACCTTC.

This clone was picked up one time. The genes are TRBV28 and TRBJ2-1; 11 nucleotides agree with TRBD1. The CDR3 covers 15 residues. The junction had 11 bases not matched to a gene; V was cut back by 4 bases and J by 12 bases. Germline loops: CDR1 MDHEN, CDR2 SYDVKM. CDR3 loop: CASSSPDRGRRGQFF. CDR3 nucleotides: TGTGCCAGCAGTTCCCCGGACAGGGGGCGAAGGGGGCAGTTCTTC.

V and J are TRBV2 and TRBJ2-3; TRBD2 might be the D (5 bases). Germline CDR1 reads SNHLY; CDR2 reads FYNNEI. Trimming removed 6 bases at V and 2 bases at J, with 9 bases between. CDR3 length: 13 residues. The CDR3 reads CASSGESTDTQYF. The CDR3 coding sequence is TGTGCCAGCAGCGGGGAGTCCACAGATACGCAGTATTTT.

The rearrangement uses TRBV28 and TRBJ2-6; D ambiguous. The CDR3 consists of 16 residues. The germline V gene has CDR1 MDHEN and CDR2 SYDVKM. V lost 7 bases and J lost 0, with 13 bases in between. The CDR3 DNA reads TGTGCCAGCAAAATGGGCGTGTTCTCTGGGGCCAACGTCCTGACTTTC. This translates into CASKMGVFSGANVLTF.

The chain is built from TRBV7-3 and TRBJ2-2, with TRBD2 matching over 12 bases. Germline V gene data show CDR1 as SGHTA and CDR2 as FQGTGA. The CDR3 covers 15 residues. Unmatched junction bases numbered 3, after V lost 5 bases and J lost 5 bases. The CDR3 spells CASSAGLAGTGELFF. CDR3 bases: TGTGCCAGCAGCGCCGGACTAGCGGGGACCGGGGAGCTGTTTTTT.

The CDR3: CASSINQVTGELFF. The CDR3 nucleotides read TGTGCCAGCAGCATAAACCAGGTCACCGGGGAGCTGTTTTTT. The rearrangement joins TRBV7-9 to TRBJ2-2; D gene unclear. The length of the CDR3 is 14 residues. Deletions cut 5 bases from V and 4 bases from J, with 11 bases between. Germline V CDR1 and CDR2: SEHNR, FQNEAQ (reference sequence).

The rearrangement uses TRBV30 and TRBJ1-5, with 7 bases matching TRBD1. CDR1 is GTSNPN, CDR2 SVGIG, per germline (reference sequence). J was trimmed by 3 bases and V by 2 bases; bases with no gene match: 7. The CDR3 length is 15 residues. CDR3 sequence reads: CAWSPGQAYNQPQHF. Here the CDR3 DNA reads TGTGCCTGGAGTCCCGGACAGGCCTACAATCAGCCCCAGCATTTT.

The DNA for the CDR3 is TGTGCCAGCAGCTTGCGGACAGACATTCTATCCTATGGCTACACCTTC. It encodes CASSLRTDILSYGYTF. The V call is TRBV5-5, the J call TRBJ1-2; tentatively, D is TRBD1 (6 bases). The V end was cut by 1 base, the J end by 4 bases, with 17 bases between. Per the germline V gene, CDR1 is SGHKS and CDR2 is YYEKEE (reference sequence). CDR3 size: 16 residues.

This chain connects TRBV30 to TRBJ1-3; a possible D gene is TRBD1 (6 bases). The V gene's germline CDR1 is GTSNPN and CDR2 SVGIG (reference sequence). The length of the CDR3 is 17 residues. Trimming stripped 3 bases from V and 0 bases from J, with 18 bases between. CDR3 sequence (DNA): TGTGCCTGGAGCCCGGGGCGGGGGGGCGTCTCTGGAAACACCATATATTTT. Translation gives CAWSPGRGGVSGNTIYF.

The V and J genes are TRBV7-2 and TRBJ2-4; unclear D gene. This CDR3 region has 13 residues. Trimming took off 2 bases at V and 4 bases at J, with 6 bases between the two ends. Germline values: CDR1 SGHTA, CDR2 FQGNSA. In DNA, the CDR3 is TGTGCCAGCAGCTTAACGGAGAAAAACATTCAGTACTTC. Amino acid sequence: CASSLTEKNIQYF.

This chain uses TRBV4-2 with TRBJ1-3, with TRBD1 identical over 8 bases. The CDR3 is 19 amino acids. Germline V gene data show CDR1 as LGHNA and CDR2 as YNFKEQ. Trimming cost V 0 bases and J 5 bases; bases outside gene matches: 15. In nucleotides, the CDR3 is TGTGCCAGCAGCCAAGAGCAAATAAAGGGACAGGCCAATCGAAACACCATATATTTT. Its translation is CASSQEQIKGQANRNTIYF.

The J gene is TRBJ1-2, the V gene TRBV14, with TRBD1 matching over 9 bases. Germline CDR1 SGHDN, CDR2 FVKESK. The trim removed 1 base at V and 2 bases at J, leaving 5 bases unmatched. CDR3 size: 16 residues. The CDR3 loop is CASSQGAGQGNYGYTF. As DNA, the CDR3 is TGTGCCAGCAGCCAAGGAGCGGGACAGGGAAACTATGGCTACACCTTC.

CDR3 nucleotides: TGTGCCAGCTCACCTGGACTAGCGGGGGTTACCGGGGAGCTGTTTTTT. Protein: CASSPGLAGVTGELFF. The chain links TRBV18 to TRBJ2-2, with 13 positions matching TRBD2. Trimming removed 3 bases from V and 5 bases from J; junction bases left unmatched: 3. The CDR3 consists of 16 residues. Germline V CDR1 and CDR2: KGHSH, LQKENI. The complete variable domain, with remaining parts taken from reference TRBV18 and TRBJ2-2, reads NAGVMQNPRHLVRRRGQEARLRCSPMKGHSHVYWYRQLPEEGLKFMVYLQKENIIDESGMPKERFSAEFPKEGPSILRIQQVVRGDSAAYFCASSPGLAGVTGELFFGEGSRLTVL.

The chain combines TRBV3-1 (or the pseudogene TRBV3-2) with TRBJ1-2; the D is unclear. V was trimmed by 4 bases and J by 6 bases, leaving 9 bases between them. Looked up from germline, CDR1 is LGHDT and CDR2 is YNNKEL (reference sequence). There are 12 residues in the CDR3. CDR3 coding DNA: TGTGCCAGCAGCCTTCAGTCGAATGGCTACACCTTC. It translates to CASSLQSNGYTF.

The chain is built from TRBV4-2 and TRBJ1-3; D uncertain. V was cut by 1 base and J by 6 bases, with 7 bases left in between. The V gene's germline CDR1 is LGHNA and CDR2 YNFKEQ. This CDR3 comprises 13 residues. DNA of the CDR3: TGTGCCAGCAGCCAAGGGGAGAAAAACACCATATATTTT. It translates to CASSQGEKNTIYF.

The chain carries TRBV28 and TRBJ2-7, with D tentatively TRBD2 (6 bases). Trimming shortened V by 5 bases and J by 1 base, and 9 bases separated the two germline ends. The CDR3 extends over 13 amino acids. Germline loops: CDR1 MDHEN, CDR2 SYDVKM. CDR3 DNA sequence: TGTGCCAGCAGTGCGGGATCGTCCTACGAGCAGTACTTC. It encodes CASSAGSSYEQYF.

The chain employs TRBV29-1 and TRBJ1-2, with a possible D match to TRBD1 (6 bases). V lost 5 bases and J lost 2, with 15 bases in between. This CDR3 is 14 amino acids long. Germline V CDR1 and CDR2: SQVTM, ANQGSEA. The CDR3 here is CSVSSLQGNYGYTF. CDR3 nucleotides: TGCAGCGTTTCGAGCTTACAGGGAAACTATGGCTACACCTTC.

The J gene is TRBJ1-2, the V gene TRBV27, with 8 nucleotides matching TRBD1. Germline V gene sequence: CDR1 MNHEY, CDR2 SMNVEV (reference sequence). The CDR3 spans 14 residues. Trimming at V came to 2 bases and at J to 4 bases, leaving 3 bases not matched to a gene. In nucleotides, the CDR3 is TGTGCCAGCAGTTTAACAGGGGGTCCCTATGGCTACACCTTC. This codes for CASSLTGGPYGYTF.

The chain combines TRBV2 with TRBJ1-1, with D possibly being TRBD1 (5 bases). With 6 bases removed from V and 5 bases from J, the gap between germline ends came to 22 bases. CDR3 length equals 16 residues. The V gene's germline CDR1 is SNHLY and CDR2 FYNNEI. The CDR3 sequence is CASRYERDSAQTEAFF. In DNA form, the CDR3 reads TGTGCCAGCAGATACGAAAGAGACAGTGCGCAAACTGAAGCTTTCTTT.

The rearrangement uses TRBV7-9 and TRBJ2-3; 7 nucleotides match TRBD1. There are 14 residues in the CDR3. The trim removed 1 base at V and 3 bases at J, leaving 1 base unmatched. Germline values: CDR1 SEHNR, CDR2 FQNEAQ (reference sequence). In DNA form, the CDR3 reads TGTGCCAGCAGCTTAGTGGGACAGACAGATACGCAGTATTTT. Its translation: CASSLVGQTDTQYF.

Here the CDR3 DNA reads TGCGCCAGCAGCTTGGCACTAGCGGACACAGATACGCAGTATTTT. Translated, it gives CASSLALADTDTQYF. The chain links TRBV5-1 to TRBJ2-3, with 8 bases fitting TRBD2. The V and J ends lost 0 bases and 2 bases, in that order; junction bases with no gene match: 2. The CDR3 length is 15 residues. Germline V gene data show CDR1 as SGHRS and CDR2 as YFSETQ.

The chain carries TRBV12-5 and TRBJ1-6; 9 nucleotides align to TRBD1. The junction had 7 bases not matched to a gene; V was cut back by 3 bases and J by 10 bases. CDR3 length: 15 residues. In germline, CDR1 is LGHNT, CDR2 FRNRAP. Here the CDR3 reads CASGFGTGKGSPLHF. The CDR3 DNA reads as TGTGCTAGTGGTTTCGGGACAGGGAAAGGCTCACCCCTCCACTTT.

The chain links TRBV18 to TRBJ2-2; a weak D match, TRBD1 (5 bases). Germline V CDR1 and CDR2: KGHSH, LQKENI. The V gene lost 3 bases and the J gene lost 7 bases, with 15 bases spanning the gap. This CDR3 has 15 amino acids. The CDR3 spells CASSPWAGRNGELFF. CDR3 bases: TGTGCCAGCTCACCGTGGGCAGGGCGAAACGGGGAGCTGTTTTTT.